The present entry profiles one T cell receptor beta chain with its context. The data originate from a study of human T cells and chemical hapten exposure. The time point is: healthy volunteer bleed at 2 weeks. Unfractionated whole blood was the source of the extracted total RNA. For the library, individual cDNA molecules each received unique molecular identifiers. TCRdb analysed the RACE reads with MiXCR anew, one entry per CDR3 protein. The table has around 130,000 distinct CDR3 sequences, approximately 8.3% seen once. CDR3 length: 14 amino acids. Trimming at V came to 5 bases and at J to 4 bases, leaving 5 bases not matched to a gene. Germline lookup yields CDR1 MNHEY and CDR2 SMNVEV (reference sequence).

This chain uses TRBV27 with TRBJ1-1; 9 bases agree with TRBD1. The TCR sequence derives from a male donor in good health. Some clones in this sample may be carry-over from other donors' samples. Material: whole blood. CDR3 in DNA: TGTGCCAGCAGTACAAAGACAGGGGGCACTGAAGCTTTCTTT. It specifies CASSTKTGGTEAFF.